This TCR beta chain originates from a study of cytomegalovirus exposure and HLA in healthy donors. Per the germline V gene, CDR1 is SEHNR and CDR2 is FQNEAQ (reference sequence). CDR3 length: 13 residues. Trimming took 1 base from V and 8 from J, leaving 9 bases between them. The donors were part of the validation cohort, which consisted of under 150 subjects and was separate from the first cohort of about 670 subjects. Produced via immunoSEQ multiplex PCR; TCRdb's table is partial and in-frame only. This table has about 310,000 clones, roughly 87% appearing once. For this clone: The antigen remains unidentified.

Points from the study as a whole: Generally TCR sequences proved uncommon, though certain public TCRs appeared in numerous donors. It was found in a later analysis that first-cohort TCR clusters tended to co-occur in the 130 or so validation repertoires. The listing of 150 or so TCR beta chains classed them as cytomegalovirus-associated.

This chain connects TRBV7-9 to TRBJ2-1, with D tentatively TRBD2 (5 bases). The receptor was derived from a man under 40 in good health and CMV-seronegative. Sequences were obtained from PBMCs. The CDR3 sequence: CASSLGSGDEQFF. The CDR3 nucleotides are TGTGCCAGCAGCTTAGGAAGCGGCGATGAGCAGTTCTTC.